These 16 T cell receptor beta chains were sequenced from one sample in a study of vaccination and CD4 T cells after COVID-19. Stated treatment: roughly ten-day PBMC culture with coronavirus spike peptide pools or control peptides (ViraFEST assay). Once obtained from cultured CD4+ T cells, the DNA was sequenced using the Oncomine TCR Beta short-read assay. TCRdb independently ran MiXCR on the PCR reads; one entry per CDR3 protein. The table records under 10,000 distinct CDR3 sequences, roughly 19% of them present only once. No antigen has been identified for these receptors. The starting material was CD4+ T cells from blood, cultured in vitro, obtained after SARS-CoV-2 vaccination. All receptors derive from a human donor who had recovered from COVID-19.

The chain couples TRBV6-1 to TRBJ2-2; 8 nucleotides agree with TRBD2. Germline-derived CDR1 and CDR2 are MNHNS and SASEGT. V lost 4 bases, J lost 4 bases, and 5 bases stayed unmatched. The CDR3 loop spans 15 amino acids. The CDR3 nucleotides are TGTGCCAGCAGTGGACTAGCGTGGAGCACCGGGGAGCTGTTTTTT. Protein: CASSGLAWSTGELFF.

The V and J genes are TRBV7-9 and TRBJ1-4; a weak D match, TRBD1 (5 bases). Germline-derived CDR1 and CDR2 are SEHNR and FQNEAQ (reference sequence). The CDR3 sequence is 16 residues long. Trimming removed 4 bases from V and 5 bases from J, with 17 bases in between. The CDR3 sequence is CASSSPTVRGNEKLFF. The CDR3 DNA is TGTGCCAGCAGCTCCCCGACAGTCCGGGGGAATGAAAAACTGTTTTTT.

The chain couples TRBV4-2 to TRBJ2-1; D gene ambiguous. The germline gives CDR1 LGHNA, CDR2 YNFKEQ. The CDR3 sequence is 14 residues long. V was cut by 1 base and J by 5 bases, with 9 bases left in between. DNA for the CDR3: TGTGCCAGCAGCCAAGCAATAGGAGACAATGAGCAGTTCTTC. Its translation is CASSQAIGDNEQFF.

This clonotype was observed a handful of times. The gene calls are TRBV7-3 and TRBJ2-3; the match to TRBD2 covers 9 bases. The CDR3 consists of 21 residues. In germline, CDR1 is SGHTA, CDR2 FQGTGA. The J segment lost 3 bases and the V segment lost 0 bases, leaving 19 bases of the junction unmatched. The DNA of the CDR3 is TGTGCCAGCAGCTTAACGTCGGCTAGCGGGGACCAGAATCGCGATACAGATACGCAGTATTTT. Translating it yields CASSLTSASGDQNRDTDTQYF.

On this clonotype: A much larger clone sits a single nucleotide away, making a read error possible. The rearrangement joins TRBV20-1 to TRBJ2-5; 9 bases line up with TRBD1. CDR3 size: 15 residues. The ends lost 3 bases at V and 11 bases at J; junction bases unmatched: 16. Germline CDR1 is DFQATT and CDR2 is SNEGSKA (reference sequence). The CDR3 spells CSARGTGSVYNEQYF. The CDR3, as DNA: TGCAGTGCTAGGGGGACAGGGTCGGTCTACAATGAGCAGTACTTC.

This clonotype is medium-sized (0.01 to 0.1%) by share. The rearrangement links TRBV19 to TRBJ1-6, with 7 positions matching TRBD1. CDR3 length equals 16 residues. V lost 3 bases to trimming and J lost 6 bases; unmatched junction nucleotides: 8. CDR1 and CDR2 from the germline V gene are LNHDA and SQIVND (reference sequence). The CDR3 loop is CASSIQGQRFNSPLHF. The CDR3 DNA reads as TGTGCCAGTAGTATCCAGGGACAGCGCTTTAATTCACCCCTCCACTTT.

In its sample, this clonotype ranks as medium-sized. The chain has TRBV20-1 and TRBJ2-5; tentatively, D is TRBD1 (6 bases). CDR1 and CDR2 from the germline V gene are DFQATT and SNEGSKA (reference sequence). The CDR3 runs to 12 residues. V lost 6 bases to trimming and J lost 3 bases, with 11 bases between them. The CDR3 sequence: CSARGHEETQYF. The CDR3 DNA reads TGCAGTGCAAGGGGACATGAAGAGACCCAGTACTTC.

This clonotype qualifies as medium-sized. V is TRBV20-1 and J is TRBJ1-3; D uncertain. Germline CDR1 DFQATT, CDR2 SNEGSKA (reference sequence). Trimming shortened V by 6 bases and J by 2 bases, and 11 bases separated the two germline ends. There are 13 residues in the CDR3. The CDR3, as DNA: TGCAGTGCCCCCCGGGCAGCTGGAAACACCATATATTTT. As protein: CSAPRAAGNTIYF.

The chain joins TRBV12-3 or TRBV12-4 to TRBJ2-1, with 9 bases lining up with TRBD2. CDR3 length: 14 amino acids. Trimming at V came to 6 bases and at J to 7 bases, leaving 7 bases not matched to a gene. In DNA form, the CDR3 reads TGTGCCAGCAGCCTTAGCGGGAGTACGAATGAGCAGTTCTTC. Its translation is CASSLSGSTNEQFF.

As DNA, the CDR3 is TGTGCCAGTAGTAGAGCGTCAGATACGCAGTATTTT. Protein sequence: CASSRASDTQYF. The chain joins TRBV19 to TRBJ2-3; D remains ambiguous. CDR3 length: 12 residues. Germline CDR1 and CDR2: LNHDA and SQIVND (reference sequence). Trimming left V 4 bases short and J 4 bases short, with 6 bases between.

The chain joins TRBV6-2 or TRBV6-3 to TRBJ2-1; D not resolved. The V end lost 6 bases, the J end lost 0 bases, and 6 bases lay between the germline ends. The CDR3 length is 13 residues. Germline lookup yields CDR1 MNHEY and CDR2 SVGEGT. In DNA, the CDR3 is TGTGCCAGCAGACTCAGCTCCTACAATGAGCAGTTCTTC. This encodes CASRLSSYNEQFF.

This chain links TRBV5-1 with TRBJ2-1; D might be TRBD1 (5 bases). The CDR3 runs 13 residues. The V gene's germline CDR1 is SGHRS and CDR2 YFSETQ. The V and J ends lost 3 bases and 8 bases respectively, with 12 bases between them. The CDR3 nucleotides read TGCGCCAGCAGCTCCAGGGTAGGGGATGAGCAGTTCTTC. This sequence encodes CASSSRVGDEQFF.

The chain carries TRBV14 and TRBJ1-2; 7 bases map to TRBD1. Losses at the gene ends were 4 bases for V and 1 base for J; bases not matched to a gene: 9. Germline V CDR1 and CDR2: SGHDN, FVKESK. CDR3 length: 16 residues. CDR3 sequence: CASSPTGRGINYGYTF. CDR3 coding DNA: TGTGCCAGCAGCCCGACAGGGAGGGGGATTAACTATGGCTACACCTTC.

This clonotype was seen a handful of times. The rearrangement links TRBV28 to TRBJ1-3; the D is unclear. The ends were cut back, 0 bases at V and 1 base at J, with 10 bases in the middle. Looked up from germline, CDR1 is MDHEN and CDR2 is SYDVKM. The CDR3 has 16 amino acids. Written as DNA, the CDR3 is TGTGCCAGCAGTTTATGGGGAGAAAGATCTGGAAACACCATATATTTT. Translation gives CASSLWGERSGNTIYF. The entire variable domain, with the rest obtained from reference TRBV28 and TRBJ1-3, is as follows: DVKVTQSSRYLVKRTGEKVFLECVQDMDHENMFWYRQDPGLGLRLIYFSYDVKMKEKGDIPEGYSVSREKKERFSLILESASTNQTSMYLCASSLWGERSGNTIYFGEGSWLTVV.

This chain connects TRBV28 to TRBJ2-7, with TRBD1 matching over 7 bases. The CDR3 covers 13 residues. Germline V gene data show CDR1 as MDHEN and CDR2 as SYDVKM. Trimming at V came to 3 bases and at J to 2 bases, leaving 1 base not matched to a gene. The CDR3 sequence: CASSLTGTYEQYF. For the CDR3, the DNA is TGTGCCAGCAGTTTGACAGGGACCTACGAGCAGTACTTC.

Only a few counts were recorded for this clonotype. This chain uses TRBV7-8 with TRBJ2-1, with D uncertain. The CDR3 extends over 13 amino acids. Germline V CDR1 and CDR2: SGHVS, FQNEAQ. Deletions cut 1 base from V and 5 bases from J, with 6 bases between. CDR3 region: CASSLGRHNEQFF. The CDR3 region has the DNA TGTGCCAGCAGCTTAGGTCGGCACAATGAGCAGTTCTTC.